This TCR beta chain was documented in a study of graft-versus-host responses after intestinal transplantation. About the research overall: Induction using anti-thymocyte globulin, followed by tacrolimus and steroids for 2 to 4 years, was given to all recipients. Findings of the study overall: Researchers found GvH clones in recipient marrow, and some showed up first in ileum or blood.

This CDR3 region has 14 residues. Germline-derived CDR1 and CDR2 are KGHSH and LQKENI. The junction had 6 bases not matched to a gene; V was cut back by 4 bases and J by 4 bases. Details on this clone: What it binds is not known.

The protocol was immunoSEQ multiplex PCR, while the TCRdb copy is restricted to in-frame clones and leaves out a portion. Found here are 25,000 or so clones, roughly 90% of them singletons; the top ten hold roughly 2%. The source material was PBMCs, sampled just under 40 days after intestinal transplant. This sequence joins TRBV18 and TRBJ1-1; 7 bases fit TRBD1. The TCR was taken from a human patient who received an intestinal transplant, so some T cells may come from the graft donor. The CDR3 region is CASSQVKGATEAFF. CDR3 coding DNA: TGTGCCAGCTCACAAGTAAAGGGGGCCACTGAAGCTTTCTTT.